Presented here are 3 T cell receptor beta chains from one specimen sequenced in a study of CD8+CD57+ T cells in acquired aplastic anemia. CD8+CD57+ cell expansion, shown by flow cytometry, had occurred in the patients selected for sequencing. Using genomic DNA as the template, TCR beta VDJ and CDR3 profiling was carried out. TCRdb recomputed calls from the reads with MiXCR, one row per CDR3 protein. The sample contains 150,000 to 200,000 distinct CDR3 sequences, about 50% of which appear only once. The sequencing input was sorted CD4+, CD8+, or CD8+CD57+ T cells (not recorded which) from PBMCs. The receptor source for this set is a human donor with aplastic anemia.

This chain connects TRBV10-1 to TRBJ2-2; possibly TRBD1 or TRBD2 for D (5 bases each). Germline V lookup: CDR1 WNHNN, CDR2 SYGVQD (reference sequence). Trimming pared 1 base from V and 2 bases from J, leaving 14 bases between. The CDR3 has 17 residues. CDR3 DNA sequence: TGCGCCAGCAGTGAGTGGGGCGGCCCGGGAAACACCGGGGAGCTGTTTTTT. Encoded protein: CASSEWGGPGNTGELFF.

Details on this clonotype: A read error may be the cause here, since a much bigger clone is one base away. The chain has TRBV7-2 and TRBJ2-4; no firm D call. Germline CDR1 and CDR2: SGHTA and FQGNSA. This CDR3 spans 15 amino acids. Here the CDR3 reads CASSLDITLGNTQYF. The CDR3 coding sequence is TGTGCCAGCAGCTTAGACATAACCCTGGGAAACACTCAGTACTTC.

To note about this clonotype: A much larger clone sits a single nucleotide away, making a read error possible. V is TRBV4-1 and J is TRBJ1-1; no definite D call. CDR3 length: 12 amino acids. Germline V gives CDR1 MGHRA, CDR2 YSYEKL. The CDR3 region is CASSQEDREASF. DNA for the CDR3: TGCGCCAGCAGCCAAGAGGACCGGGAAGCTTCCTTT.